These 17 T cell receptor beta chains share one sample of origin, sequenced in a study of identical twins (dated by TCRdb to the mid-2010s). The protocol used for the library was 5' RACE. The run used an Illumina HiSeq 2000. TCRdb's own reprocessing of the public reads used fastp at Q25 and MiXCR and kept productive beta chains. Identical CDR3 protein sequences are pooled into one entry, listed with their most common genes and DNA. This sample comprises approximately 240,000 distinct CDR3 sequences, about 14% of them detected only once. Around 9% of the sample belongs to the ten largest clones. The sample consisted of memory (CD45RO+) T cells sorted from blood. In light of the paper, this sample's cell subset or site label describes: CD45RO+ enriched T cells. The receptors were sampled from a woman aged 18-29 years in good health.

The chain recombines TRBV15 with TRBJ2-1; no firm D call. Germline lookup yields CDR1 LNHNV and CDR2 YYDKDF (reference sequence). The V gene lost 0 bases and the J gene lost 5 bases, with 8 bases spanning the gap. The CDR3 runs 14 residues. The CDR3 coding sequence is TGTGCCACCAGCAGAGAGCCTAACAACAATGAGCAGTTCTTC. Translation gives CATSREPNNNEQFF.

The V gene is TRBV6-4, the J gene TRBJ2-1; TRBD2 agrees at 8 bases. CDR1 MRHNA and CDR2 SNTAGT come from the germline V gene. The ends lost 0 bases at V and 7 bases at J; junction bases unmatched: 5. This CDR3 contains 15 residues. Written as DNA, the CDR3 is TGTGCCAGCAGTGACTCCGGGGGGGGCTCGAATGAGCAGTTCTTC. Protein sequence: CASSDSGGGSNEQFF.

The chain has TRBV29-1 and TRBJ2-3, with a possible D match to TRBD2 (7 bases). Germline V gene sequence: CDR1 SQVTM, CDR2 ANQGSEA. The CDR3 is 14 amino acids. Deletions cut 4 bases from V and 5 bases from J, with 16 bases between. In nucleotides, the CDR3 is TGCAGCGTTGGTCGGGGGGCCGACGGAGATACGCAGTATTTT. This codes for CSVGRGADGDTQYF.

This clonotype has a handful of counts. The gene calls are TRBV4-2 and TRBJ2-3; TRBD2 matches at 12 bases. The CDR3 runs to 16 residues. Germline CDR1 is LGHNA and CDR2 is YNFKEQ. The J segment lost 4 bases and the V segment lost 4 bases, leaving 6 bases of the junction unmatched. CDR3 protein: CASSPKASGGADTQYF. CDR3 nucleotides: TGTGCCAGCAGCCCAAAGGCTAGCGGGGGGGCAGATACGCAGTATTTT.

Only a few counts were recorded for this clonotype. The chain has TRBV4-1 and TRBJ1-1; D not resolved. This CDR3 has 14 residues. V gave up 6 bases and J gave up 1 base, with 12 bases separating them. CDR1 and CDR2 (germline): MGHRA, YSYEKL. CDR3 region: CASRGTLRNTEAFF. The CDR3 bases are TGCGCCAGCAGAGGTACGCTGAGGAACACTGAAGCTTTCTTT.

This sequence joins TRBV5-1 and TRBJ1-1; TRBD1 matches 7 bases. The CDR3 consists of 13 residues. The ends lost 5 bases at V and 7 bases at J; junction bases unmatched: 8. Per germline, CDR1 SGHRS and CDR2 YFSETQ. This CDR3 is CASRYGQDFEAFF. The CDR3 nucleotides are TGCGCCAGCAGATACGGACAGGACTTTGAAGCTTTCTTT.

The rearrangement uses TRBV20-1 and TRBJ2-1, with 8 bases fitting TRBD2. Germline assignment: CDR1 DFQATT and CDR2 SNEGSKA (reference sequence). V lost 6 bases to trimming and J lost 4 bases; unmatched junction nucleotides: 8. The CDR3 consists of 14 residues. The CDR3, as DNA: TGCAGTGCCCTGAGCGGGGGTTATTACAATGAGCAGTTCTTC. Protein: CSALSGGYYNEQFF.

The chain carries TRBV11-3 and TRBJ2-7; a weak D match, TRBD2 (7 bases). Looked up from germline, CDR1 is SGHNT and CDR2 is YENEEA. Trimming pared 8 bases from V and 5 bases from J, leaving 13 bases between. The CDR3 covers 12 residues. DNA for the CDR3: TGTGCCAGCCGCAAGGGGGGGGACGAGCAGTACTTC. Residues: CASRKGGDEQYF.

This clonotype was recorded a few times. The chain links TRBV15 to TRBJ2-5; the match to TRBD2 covers 9 bases. The trim removed 0 bases at V and 5 bases at J, leaving 4 bases unmatched. CDR1 and CDR2 (germline): LNHNV, YYDKDF (reference sequence). The length of the CDR3 is 15 residues. This chain's CDR3 is CATSRDIAGEETQYF. The CDR3 coding sequence is TGTGCCACCAGCAGAGATATAGCGGGGGAGGAGACCCAGTACTTC.

Only a few counts were recorded for this clonotype. The chain recombines TRBV20-1 with TRBJ2-4; 7 bases map to TRBD2. V shed 1 base and J 7 bases; nucleotides not matched to a gene: 19. Germline-derived CDR1 and CDR2 are DFQATT and SNEGSKA (reference sequence). This CDR3 region has 18 residues. The CDR3: CSARADVGRESWGNIQYF. The CDR3 nucleotides are TGCAGTGCTAGAGCCGACGTCGGGCGGGAGTCCTGGGGGAACATTCAGTACTTC.

This clonotype was detected a few times. The V call is TRBV20-1, the J call TRBJ2-4, with 7 nucleotides matching TRBD2. V shed 6 bases, J shed 1 base, and the junction held 15 bases outside the gene matches. The CDR3 runs 17 residues. From germline, CDR1 is DFQATT and CDR2 SNEGSKA (reference sequence). The CDR3 nucleotides read TGCAGTGCCCCCCGTTCGGCGGGAGCGGGGGCCAAAAACATTCAGTACTTC. Encoded protein: CSAPRSAGAGAKNIQYF.

This clonotype was seen a few times. This sequence joins TRBV7-9 and TRBJ2-7, with D hard to call. Deletions cut 4 bases from V and 6 bases from J, with 22 bases between. CDR1 and CDR2 (germline): SEHNR, FQNEAQ (reference sequence). The CDR3 sequence is 16 residues long. The CDR3 nucleotides read TGTGCCAGCAGCTCCTGGGTCCCCTCGAAAGCCTTCGAGCAGTACTTC. Amino acids: CASSSWVPSKAFEQYF. The variable domain in full, completed from reference TRBV7-9 and TRBJ2-7, reads DTGVSQNPRHKITKRGQNVTFRCDPISEHNRLYWYRQTLGQGPEFLTYFQNEAQLEKSRLLSDRFSAERPKGSFSTLEIQRTEQGDSAMYLCASSSWVPSKAFEQYFGPGTRLTVT.

This clonotype was detected only a few times. The chain couples TRBV5-1 to TRBJ2-7; D is unresolved. V dropped 0 bases and J dropped 0 bases, with 10 bases sitting between them. Per germline, CDR1 SGHRS and CDR2 YFSETQ. There are 15 residues in the CDR3. DNA for the CDR3: TGCGCCAGCAGCTTGGATGGGAACCCCTCCTACGAGCAGTACTTC. Protein product: CASSLDGNPSYEQYF.

The genes are TRBV5-6 and TRBJ1-4; D is undetermined. The germline V gene encodes CDR1 SGHDT and CDR2 YYEEEE. V was cut by 4 bases and J by 7 bases, with 11 bases left in between. This CDR3 contains 13 residues. The CDR3 sequence: CASSPMHREKLFF. In DNA form, the CDR3 reads TGTGCCAGCAGCCCGATGCATCGTGAAAAACTGTTTTTT.

This clonotype was seen only a few times. The V call is TRBV6-2 or TRBV6-3, the J call TRBJ2-1, with TRBD1 identical over 8 bases. The junction had 9 bases not matched to a gene; V was cut back by 4 bases and J by 4 bases. The length of the CDR3 is 16 residues. The germline V gene encodes CDR1 MNHEY and CDR2 SVGEGT. CDR3 sequence (DNA): TGTGCCAGCAGTTCCCCTACAGGGGGTAAATACAATGAGCAGTTCTTC. Translating it yields CASSSPTGGKYNEQFF.

The J gene is TRBJ2-1, the V gene TRBV27; no clear D. From germline, CDR1 is MNHEY and CDR2 SMNVEV (reference sequence). With 6 bases removed from V and 6 bases from J, the gap between germline ends came to 15 bases. This CDR3 contains 14 residues. CDR3: CASRPPDGVNEQFF. The CDR3 coding sequence is TGTGCCAGCAGGCCGCCGGACGGAGTCAATGAGCAGTTCTTC.

A few counts support this clonotype. The chain joins TRBV29-1 to TRBJ1-1; D is unclear. Trimming took 7 bases from V and 4 from J, leaving 13 bases between them. The CDR3 is 12 amino acids. The germline V gene has CDR1 SQVTM and CDR2 ANQGSEA. The CDR3 protein is CSGLRIGTEAFF. The CDR3 DNA sequence: TGCAGCGGTCTACGGATCGGCACTGAAGCTTTCTTT.